This T cell receptor (beta chain) was captured in a study of shared clonotypes between healthy human individuals. Across the study: CD4 naive cells filled three plates per donor, CD4 memory three, CD8 naive two and CD8 memory one.

Here immunoSEQ multiplex PCR was the method, and the copy in TCRdb shows in-frame clones only, minus some. The repertoire holds millions of clones, 85% to 95% seen once, with about 0.41% in the top ten. Trimming took 0 bases from V and 6 from J, leaving 9 bases between them. Germline V gene sequence: CDR1 SGHTA, CDR2 FQGNSA. The CDR3 sequence is 14 residues long. CD4+ cells were split into CD45RA+ naive and CD45RA-negative memory subsets. The chain combines TRBV7-2 with TRBJ2-1; D is ambiguous. The sequence was obtained from a young man in good health. Some clones in this sample may be carry-over from other donors' samples. The source material was naive CD4+ T cells from PBMCs. The subset denotes: CD45RA+ positively selected. Here the CDR3 reads CASSLASRFNEQFF. The CDR3 bases are TGTGCCAGCAGCTTAGCGTCTAGATTCAATGAGCAGTTCTTC.